This T cell receptor (beta chain) is from a study of T cells in Graves' hyperthyroidism and ophthalmopathy. The study, taken as a whole, reports: A 13 V-J model separated ophthalmopathy from stable hyperthyroidism.

Template material for amplifying TCR beta CDR3 regions consisted of RNA transcripts. During a first-round RT-PCR of the TCR CDR3, the HTBI primer set was used. Via MiXCR, TCRdb re-called the multiplex PCR reads, giving one row per CDR3 protein. Among 530,000 or so distinct CDR3 sequences listed, roughly 50% were seen once. The CDR3 covers 13 residues. Trimming left V 6 bases short and J 2 bases short, with 12 bases between. The germline V gene encodes CDR1 SQVTM and CDR2 ANQGSEA. Comments on this clonotype: Its antigen is not identified.

V gene TRBV29-1 combines with J gene TRBJ2-3, with TRBD2 as a possible D gene (6 bases). The receptor was isolated from a woman aged 18-29 years with Graves' hyperthyroidism. Sequenced input: peripheral blood or thyroid tissue (not recorded which). This chain's CDR3 is CSVGLSNTDTQYF. The CDR3 DNA is TGCAGCGTCGGACTATCGAACACAGATACGCAGTATTTT.